This T cell receptor (beta chain) is from a study of T cells expressing NK-cell markers. About the study: In sorted CD3+CD56+NKG2C+, CD3+CD56+NKG2C- and CD3+CD56-NKG2C+ T cells, TCR beta repertoires were obtained. Sequenced donors, eight in total, included seven who were HCMV-seropositive and one who was seronegative. General study results and limits: In about six donors, dominant CD3+CD56+NKG2C+ clones formed 1.0-7.0% of CD8+ cells.

The CDR3 consists of 12 residues. Per germline, CDR1 SGHAT and CDR2 FQNNGV. Generation of TCR beta cDNA was performed by 5'RACE template switching incorporating UMIs. One entry per CDR3 protein, without DNA, is what TCRdb gives after re-calling the 5' RACE reads. Recorded for this sample: 300,000 or so distinct CDR3 sequences. As to this clonotype: Its cognate antigen is unknown.

Material for sequencing was blood T cells: a sorted CD56 or NKG2C T cell subset, CD4+ or CD8+ T cells, or bulk PBMC T cells (not recorded which). The clonotype comes from a woman between 18 and 70 years old in good health. The chain couples TRBV11-2 to TRBJ1-1. The CDR3 protein is CASSTRWSEAFF.